This T cell receptor beta chain comes out of a study of CD8 T cells in Susac syndrome. Across the study: Among the Susac syndrome patients who underwent sequencing, about 6 had clinically active disease, while about 8 of them were in remission.

V was trimmed by 8 bases and J by 2 bases, leaving 2 bases between them. The germline gives CDR1 SNHLY, CDR2 FYNNEI. This CDR3 is built from 10 residues. RNA was extracted with the RNeasy kit, and a quantity of roughly 0.45 to 1 ug was reverse transcribed using random hexamers. MiXCR, applied by TCRdb to the immunoSEQ multiplex PCR reads, yields one record per CDR3 protein. The table lists under 110,000 distinct CDR3 sequences, roughly 94% of them singletons. The rearrangement joins TRBV2 to TRBJ2-3; the D is unclear. The receptor's source is a human donor with Susac syndrome. The sequencing sample was made of CD8+ T cells from PBMCs. The CDR3 sequence: CASVTDTQYF. The CDR3 DNA is TGTGCCAGCGTCACAGATACGCAGTATTTT.